This is a list of T cell receptor beta chains from one sample in a study of T cell responses to AZD1222 COVID-19 vaccine. Profiling relied on immunoSEQ multiplex PCR, and the TCRdb table lists in-frame clones only, not all of them. The table shows 150,000 to 200,000 clones, with around 94% occurring only once. The sample in question was peripheral blood, obtained 28 days after the second dose of the MenACWY control vaccine. The receptors were gathered from an adult who received the MenACWY meningococcal vaccine as a control. Each CDR3 is given with its conserved first and last residue. Each record gives: D gene, clone size, V gene, J gene, CDR3 protein, CDR3 DNA. A D gene is named only where the DNA matches it firmly. Expanded clones get a size class; other rows say once, few or many, or leave the size out.

>TRBD2|.|TRBV3-1/TRBV3-2|TRBJ2-1
CASSQAALAGVSYEQFF
TGTGCCAGCAGCCAAGCAGCACTAGCGGGAGTCTCTTATGAGCAGTTCTTC
>TRBD2|.|TRBV5-4|TRBJ2-1
CASTGGGLRVENEQFF
TGTGCCAGCACCGGGGGGGGATTGAGGGTTGAGAATGAGCAGTTCTTC
>.|.|TRBV4-3|TRBJ2-7
CASSQDNGGGYEQYF
TGCGCCAGCAGCCAAGATAATGGAGGGGGGTACGAGCAGTACTTC
>TRBD1|.|TRBV28|TRBJ2-1
CASSFPGTGAIDEQFF
TGTGCCAGCAGTTTTCCCGGGACAGGGGCAATAGATGAGCAGTTCTTC
>TRBD1|few|TRBV15|TRBJ1-5
CATSRDDGQGNQPQHF
TGTGCCACCAGCAGAGACGACGGACAGGGTAATCAGCCCCAGCATTTT
>.|.|TRBV7-8|TRBJ1-1
CASSSFSVVSTEAFF
TGTGCCAGCAGCAGTTTCAGTGTGGTGAGCACTGAAGCTTTCTTT
>.|.|TRBV7-6|TRBJ1-3
CASSLARGTGNTIYF
TGTGCCAGCAGCTTAGCGAGAGGGACTGGAAACACCATATATTTT
>.|once|TRBV7-3|TRBJ1-6
CASSRDGKNSPLHF
TGTGCCAGCAGCCGGGACGGGAAAAATTCACCCCTCCACTTT
>TRBD1|.|TRBV19|TRBJ2-4
CASSTNRGLAKNIQYF
TGTGCCAGTAGCACAAACAGGGGGCTAGCCAAAAACATTCAGTACTTC
>.|.|TRBV28|TRBJ1-5
CASSLNSNQPQHF
TGTGCCAGCAGTTTAAATAGCAATCAGCCCCAGCATTTT
>TRBD2|.|TRBV18|TRBJ2-2
CASSPGGATVELFF
TGTGCCAGCTCACCCGGGGGGGCGACCGTGGAGCTGTTTTTT
>.|.|TRBV5-6|TRBJ2-1
CASSLNLVGGEQFF
TGTGCCAGCAGCCTGAACTTAGTGGGGGGTGAGCAGTTCTTC
>.|many|TRBV19|TRBJ1-1
CASSTPRGNTEAFF
TGTGCCAGTAGTACCCCTAGGGGGAACACTGAAGCTTTCTTT
>TRBD1|once|TRBV29-1|TRBJ1-2
CSVETGNGYTF
TGCAGCGTTGAGACAGGGAACGGCTACACCTTC
>TRBD2|.|TRBV9|TRBJ2-3
CASSVSTSGGSTDTQYF
TGTGCCAGCAGCGTCTCCACTAGCGGGGGTAGCACAGATACGCAGTATTTT
>.|.|TRBV30|TRBJ1-3
CAWSVSPSYSGNTIYF
TGTGCCTGGAGTGTATCCCCGTCCTACTCTGGAAACACCATATATTTT
>.|.|TRBV19|TRBJ1-5
CASSIRREQPQHF
TGTGCCAGTAGTATTCGGCGGGAACAGCCCCAGCATTTT
>.|.|TRBV11-2|TRBJ1-1
CASSLGTANTEAFF
TGTGCCAGCAGCTTAGGAACAGCGAACACTGAAGCTTTCTTT
>.|.|TRBV7-9|TRBJ1-2
CASSLVSRQYGYTF
TGTGCCAGCAGCTTAGTTTCGCGGCAGTATGGCTACACCTTC
>.|few|TRBV5-5|TRBJ1-6
CASSLNGVDNSPLHF
TGTGCCAGCAGCTTGAACGGGGTCGATAATTCACCCCTCCACTTT
>.|once|TRBV27|TRBJ2-7
CASSLNRVSYEQYF
TGTGCCAGCAGTTTAAACAGGGTTTCCTACGAGCAGTACTTC
>TRBD2|.|TRBV24-1|TRBJ2-1
CATRGLAGEQFF
TGTGCCACCAGAGGACTAGCGGGAGAGCAGTTCTTC
>TRBD1|.|TRBV6-5|TRBJ2-2
CASSYSAGGTGELFF
TGTGCCAGCAGTTACTCGGCAGGGGGAACCGGGGAGCTGTTTTTT
>TRBD2|once|TRBV20-1|TRBJ2-7
CSASSLAGVSYEQYF
TGCAGTGCTAGTTCTCTAGCGGGAGTCTCCTACGAGCAGTACTTC
>.|.|TRBV9|TRBJ2-2
CASSRNTGELFF
TGTGCCAGCAGCCGGAACACCGGGGAGCTGTTTTTT
>.|.|TRBV4-2|TRBJ1-1
CASSQAAISGRDTEAFF
TGTGCCAGCAGCCAAGCCGCGATCTCCGGCAGGGACACTGAAGCTTTCTTT
>TRBD2|.|TRBV7-8|TRBJ2-1
CASRDRDYSYNEQFF
TGTGCCAGCAGGGACCGGGACTACTCCTACAATGAGCAGTTCTTC